Sequencing of this T cell receptor beta chain was carried out in a study of blood T cell repertoires in COVID-19. This table comes from immunoSEQ multiplex PCR, and its TCRdb copy is limited to in-frame clones, with some not included. The table shows about 190,000 clones, with 85% to 90% occurring only once. Cohorts were determined from participant-reported clinical history. The V gene's germline CDR1 is MRHNA and CDR2 SNTAGT. With 4 bases clipped from V and 3 bases from J, the junction kept 4 bases outside the gene matches. CDR3 size: 15 residues. This TCR was sampled from a woman in her forties in a cohort exposed to, infected with or recovered from COVID-19 (not recorded which). The specimen sequenced was PBMCs or T cells enriched from blood (not recorded which). This chain joins TRBV6-4 and TRBJ2-1, with 9 bases that match TRBD2. The CDR3 loop is CASSALAGFYNEQFF. CDR3 bases: TGTGCCAGCAGTGCCCTAGCGGGATTCTACAATGAGCAGTTCTTC.